Presented here are 3 T cell receptor beta chains from one specimen sequenced in a study of shared clonotypes between healthy human individuals (dated by TCRdb to the early 2020s). The library was generated by the immunoSEQ multiplex PCR assay. In TCRdb, the immuneACCESS table is reduced to in-frame sequences with V and J assigned. These tables do not hold every clone; where another copy was compared, an unresolved V gene accounts for under half, and the others remain unexplained. This sample comprises about 480,000 clones, over 60% of them detected only once. Clones ranked in the top ten supply around 12% of the sample. The sample taken for sequencing was PBMCs. All receptors derive from a woman aged 40 to 49 in good health. Some clones in this sample may be carry-over from other donors' samples.

The CDR3 DNA follows: TGTGCCAGCAGCTTGGGGGGGGGAGGCCCCACAGATACGCAGTATTTT. This gives the protein CASSLGGGGPTDTQYF. The genes are TRBV5-4 and TRBJ2-3; TRBD2 matches 7 bases. The CDR3 length is 16 residues. The V gene's germline CDR1 is SGHNT and CDR2 YYREEE (reference sequence). V dropped 0 bases and J dropped 2; count of bases not matched to a gene: 6.

This clone was detected a few times. The chain combines TRBV28 with TRBJ1-5, with D hard to call. CDR3 length: 15 residues. Trimming took 5 bases from V and 5 from J, leaving 16 bases between them. CDR1 MDHEN and CDR2 SYDVKM come from the germline V gene. The CDR3 loop reads CASSTNPGSDQPQHF. The CDR3 DNA reads as TGTGCCAGCAGTACCAATCCGGGCTCCGATCAGCCCCAGCATTTT.

Only one count was recorded for this clone. This chain links TRBV9 with TRBJ2-5; TRBD2 agrees at 10 bases. V shed 0 bases and J 5 bases; nucleotides not matched to a gene: 13. The CDR3 totals 18 residues. Germline values: CDR1 SGDLS, CDR2 YYNGEE. The CDR3 loop reads CASSVGGTSALGGETQYF. DNA of the CDR3: TGTGCCAGCAGCGTAGGAGGGACTAGCGCCCTAGGGGGCGAGACCCAGTACTTC.